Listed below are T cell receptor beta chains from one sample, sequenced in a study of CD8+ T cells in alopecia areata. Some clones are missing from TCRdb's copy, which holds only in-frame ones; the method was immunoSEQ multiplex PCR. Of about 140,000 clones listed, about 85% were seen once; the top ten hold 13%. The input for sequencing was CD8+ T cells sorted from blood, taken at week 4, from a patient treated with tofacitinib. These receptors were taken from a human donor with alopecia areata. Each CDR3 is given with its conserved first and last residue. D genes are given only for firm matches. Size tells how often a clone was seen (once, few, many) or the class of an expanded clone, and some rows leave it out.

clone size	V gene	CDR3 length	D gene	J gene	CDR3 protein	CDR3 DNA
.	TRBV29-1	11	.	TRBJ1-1	CSVEGAEEAFF	TGCAGCGTTGAAGGGGCAGAGGAAGCTTTCTTT
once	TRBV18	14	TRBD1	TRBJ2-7	CASSPSGGVYEQYF	TGTGCCAGCTCACCATCAGGGGGTGTCTACGAGCAGTACTTC
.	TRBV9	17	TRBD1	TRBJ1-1	CASSTPGTGELRTEAFF	TGTGCCAGCAGCACGCCCGGGACAGGGGAGCTTAGGACTGAAGCTTTCTTT
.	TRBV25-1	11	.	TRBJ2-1	CASSAYNEQFF	TGTGCCAGCAGTGCCTACAATGAGCAGTTCTTC
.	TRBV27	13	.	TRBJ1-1	CASSSTQGQWAFF	TGTGCCAGCAGTTCGACGCAGGGACAATGGGCTTTCTTT
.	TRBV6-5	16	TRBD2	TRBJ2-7	CASSFSGEGKSYEQYF	TGTGCCAGCAGTTTCTCCGGGGAGGGTAAATCCTACGAGCAGTACTTC
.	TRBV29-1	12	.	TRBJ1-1	CSGRKRGTEAFF	TGCAGCGGACGCAAGAGAGGGACTGAAGCTTTCTTT
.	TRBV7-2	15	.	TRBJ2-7	CASSLVELLAYEQYF	TGTGCCAGCAGCTTGGTCGAACTCCTGGCCTACGAGCAGTACTTC
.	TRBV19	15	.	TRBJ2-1	CASSIGGDGYNEQFF	TGTGCCAGTAGTATAGGAGGGGACGGCTACAATGAGCAGTTCTTC
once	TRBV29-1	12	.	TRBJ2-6	CSVEMSANVLTF	TGCAGCGTTGAAATGTCAGCCAACGTCCTGACTTTC
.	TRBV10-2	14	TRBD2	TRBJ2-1	CATLGGGPHNEQFF	TGCGCCACCTTAGGCGGGGGGCCTCACAATGAGCAGTTCTTC
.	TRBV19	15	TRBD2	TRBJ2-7	CASSTTSDHSYEQYF	TGTGCCAGTAGTACCACTAGCGATCATTCCTACGAGCAGTACTTC